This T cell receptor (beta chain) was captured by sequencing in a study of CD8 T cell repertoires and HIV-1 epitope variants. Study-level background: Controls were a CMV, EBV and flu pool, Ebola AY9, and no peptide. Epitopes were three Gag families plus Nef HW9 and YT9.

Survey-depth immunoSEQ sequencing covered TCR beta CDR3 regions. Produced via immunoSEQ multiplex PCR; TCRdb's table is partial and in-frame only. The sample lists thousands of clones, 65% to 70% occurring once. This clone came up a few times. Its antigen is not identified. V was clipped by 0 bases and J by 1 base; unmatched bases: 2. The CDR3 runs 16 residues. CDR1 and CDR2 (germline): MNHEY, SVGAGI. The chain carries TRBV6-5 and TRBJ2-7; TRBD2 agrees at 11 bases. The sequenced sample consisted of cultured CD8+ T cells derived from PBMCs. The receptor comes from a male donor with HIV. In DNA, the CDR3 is TGTGCCAGCAGTTACTCGACTAGCGGGGCATCCTACGAGCAGTACTTC. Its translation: CASSYSTSGASYEQYF.